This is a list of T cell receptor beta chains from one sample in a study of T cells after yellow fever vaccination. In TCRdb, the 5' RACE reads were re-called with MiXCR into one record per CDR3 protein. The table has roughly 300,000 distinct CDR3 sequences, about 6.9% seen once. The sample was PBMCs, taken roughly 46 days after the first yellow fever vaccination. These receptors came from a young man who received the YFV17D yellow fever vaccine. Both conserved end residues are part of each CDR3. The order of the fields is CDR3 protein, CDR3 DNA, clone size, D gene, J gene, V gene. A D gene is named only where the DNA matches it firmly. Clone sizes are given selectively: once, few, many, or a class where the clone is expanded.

CASSLGALQETQYF | TGTGCCAGCAGTTTAGGGGCACTTCAAGAGACCCAGTACTTC | few | NA | TRBJ2-5 | TRBV12-3/TRBV12-4
CASSLAEGFIGELFF | TGCGCCAGCAGCTTGGCCGAGGGGTTCATCGGGGAGCTGTTTTTT | NA | NA | TRBJ2-2 | TRBV5-1
CASSLGLLGNQPQHF | TGTGCCAGCAGTTTAGGTCTACTAGGGAATCAGCCCCAGCATTTT | NA | NA | TRBJ1-5 | TRBV12-3/TRBV12-4
CASSPGLDTDEQFF | TGTGCCAGCAGCCCTGGACTGGATACGGATGAGCAGTTCTTC | few | NA | TRBJ2-1 | TRBV5-6
CASSPLQGGADTQYF | TGTGCCAGCTCACCTCTACAGGGGGGCGCAGATACGCAGTATTTT | NA | TRBD1 | TRBJ2-3 | TRBV18
CASSFKGALSAFF | TGTGCCAGCAGTTTTAAGGGGGCATTATCGGCTTTCTTT | few | TRBD1 | TRBJ1-1 | TRBV28
CASSFREDYEQYF | TGTGCCAGCAGCTTCCGGGAGGATTACGAGCAGTACTTC | few | TRBD2 | TRBJ2-7 | TRBV7-8
CASSVGGGPSTDTQYF | TGTGCCAGCAGCGTAGGCGGAGGGCCCAGCACAGATACGCAGTATTTT | NA | NA | TRBJ2-3 | TRBV9
CASSLGWQGFGSDTQYF | TGTGCCAGCAGTTTAGGGTGGCAGGGGTTTGGTTCTGATACGCAGTATTTT | NA | NA | TRBJ2-3 | TRBV12-3/TRBV12-4
CSARETGTMETQYF | TGCAGTGCTAGGGAGACAGGGACAATGGAGACCCAGTACTTC | NA | TRBD1 | TRBJ2-5 | TRBV20-1
CASSLSGNGAKNIQYF | TGTGCCAGCAGCTTAAGCGGTAATGGAGCCAAAAACATTCAGTACTTC | many | NA | TRBJ2-4 | TRBV7-9
CASSVGGGTPYF | NA | NA | NA | TRBJ2-5 | TRBV9
CASRETRRTDTQYF | TGTGCCAGCAGGGAGACACGGAGAACAGATACGCAGTATTTT | few | NA | TRBJ2-3 | TRBV25-1
CAWSMTGAGYTF | TGTGCCTGGAGTATGACAGGGGCCGGCTACACCTTC | few | TRBD1 | TRBJ1-2 | TRBV30
CASSFVPQPQHF | TGTGCCAGCAGTTTTGTCCCTCAGCCCCAGCATTTT | few | NA | TRBJ1-5 | TRBV12-3/TRBV12-4
CASSQSVTGELFF | TGTGCCAGCAGCCAGTCCGTCACCGGGGAGCTGTTTTTT | many | NA | TRBJ2-2 | TRBV3-1
CASSPLSNTGELFF | TGTGCCAGCTCACCTCTATCGAACACCGGGGAGCTGTTTTTT | many | NA | TRBJ2-2 | TRBV18
CASSGGTGVSMNTEAFF | TGCGCCAGCAGCGGCGGGACAGGGGTTTCCATGAACACTGAAGCTTTCTTT | once | TRBD1 | TRBJ1-1 | TRBV5-1
CATSDSGTVAYNEQFF | TGTGCCACCAGTGATTCCGGGACAGTCGCCTACAATGAGCAGTTCTTC | few | TRBD1 | TRBJ2-1 | TRBV24-1
CASTSSWGPNAGELFF | TGTGCCAGCACCTCCTCTTGGGGGCCCAACGCCGGGGAGCTGTTTTTT | once | NA | TRBJ2-2 | TRBV3-1
CASSISGGIRPEQFF | TGTGCCAGCAGCATTAGCGGGGGGATCCGTCCTGAGCAGTTCTTC | many | TRBD2 | TRBJ2-1 | TRBV7-2
CASSVGGARGTEAFF | TGTGCCAGCAGTGTTGGAGGGGCCCGAGGAACTGAAGCTTTCTTT | few | NA | TRBJ1-1 | TRBV2
CASSDTMNTEAFF | TGCGCCAGCAGCGACACTATGAACACTGAAGCTTTCTTT | many | NA | TRBJ1-1 | TRBV5-1
CASKGDNSYNEQFF | TGCGCCAGCAAGGGCGATAACTCCTACAATGAGCAGTTCTTC | few | NA | TRBJ2-1 | TRBV5-1
CASSRGEGLWNEQFF | TGTGCCAGCAGCCGGGGGGAGGGGTTATGGAATGAGCAGTTCTTC | NA | TRBD2 | TRBJ2-1 | TRBV7-2
CASSAGTGGLQSSYNSPLHF | TGTGCCAGTAGTGCCGGGACAGGGGGACTCCAGAGCTCCTATAATTCACCCCTCCACTTT | few | TRBD1 | TRBJ1-6 | TRBV19